The 27 T cell receptor beta chains presented below share a single source sample, sequenced in a study of technical replicates of blood from a handful of donors. The data were produced by immunoSEQ multiplex PCR, yet TCRdb's version contains in-frame clones alone and is incomplete. Seen here are 70,000 to 95,000 clones, approximately 94% observed once, and the top ten hold 0.26%. Sample: T cells isolated from PBMCs. The receptors derive from a human donor in good health.

The rearrangement links TRBV5-1 to TRBJ2-2; a possible D gene is TRBD2 (5 bases). Trimming took off 2 bases at V and 0 bases at J, with 5 bases between the two ends. Germline-derived CDR1 and CDR2 are SGHRS and YFSETQ. CDR3 size: 14 residues. CDR3 residues: CASSFGTNTGELFF. The CDR3 DNA reads as TGCGCCAGCAGCTTCGGGACGAACACCGGGGAGCTGTTTTTT.

J is TRBJ2-7 and V is TRBV18; TRBD2 might be the D (6 bases). V was shortened by 2 bases and J by 0 bases, with 8 bases between the two germline ends. The CDR3 consists of 14 residues. Germline V gene sequence: CDR1 KGHSH, CDR2 LQKENI. CDR3 sequence: CASSPIGSSYEQYF. The CDR3 DNA follows: TGTGCCAGCTCACCAATCGGGAGCTCCTACGAGCAGTACTTC.

This chain links TRBV19 with TRBJ2-7; 8 nucleotides match TRBD1. This CDR3 contains 13 residues. V gave up 7 bases and J gave up 5 bases; unmatched junction bases: 7. Looked up from germline, CDR1 is LNHDA and CDR2 is SQIVND (reference sequence). Written as DNA, the CDR3 is TGTGCCAGTACCTGGCAGGGGGCCAACGAGCAGTACTTC. Protein product: CASTWQGANEQYF. Based on the CDR3 plus reference TRBV19 and TRBJ2-7, the full variable domain is DGGITQSPKYLFRKEGQNVTLSCEQNLNHDAMYWYRQDPGQGLRLIYYSQIVNDFQKGDIAEGYSVSREKKESFPLTVTSAQKNPTAFYLCASTWQGANEQYFGPGTRLTVT.

The chain links TRBV5-1 to TRBJ1-1; unclear D gene. The germline gives CDR1 SGHRS, CDR2 YFSETQ. V lost 4 bases and J 0 bases, leaving 13 bases between the germline ends. The CDR3 totals 15 residues. The CDR3: CASSPPGKMNTEAFF. The CDR3 bases are TGCGCCAGCAGCCCCCCGGGAAAGATGAACACTGAAGCTTTCTTT.

This clone appeared once. The CDR3 spells CASSLAGQGMPLNEQFF. The CDR3 nucleotides read TGTGCCAGCAGCTTAGCGGGACAGGGAATGCCCCTCAATGAGCAGTTCTTC. The V gene is TRBV7-8, the J gene TRBJ2-1, with 9 bases lining up with TRBD1. Germline lookup yields CDR1 SGHVS and CDR2 FQNEAQ. The junction had 9 bases not matched to a gene; V was cut back by 0 bases and J by 6 bases. This CDR3 spans 17 amino acids.

V and J are TRBV9 and TRBJ2-7; the match to TRBD2 covers 11 bases. The CDR3 spans 16 residues. V lost 4 bases, J lost 3 bases, and 9 bases stayed unmatched. Germline values: CDR1 SGDLS, CDR2 YYNGEE. Written as DNA, the CDR3 is TGTGCCAGCAGCACAATTTCTAGCGGGGGGCTCTACGAGCAGTACTTC. Amino acids: CASSTISSGGLYEQYF.

This clone was observed once. The CDR3 spells CASSAGQGVFQPQHF. The CDR3 DNA reads as TGTGCCAGCAGCGCGGGACAGGGGGTTTTTCAGCCCCAGCATTTT. This rearrangement joins TRBV5-6 to TRBJ1-5; 11 positions agree with TRBD1. The junction had 6 bases not matched to a gene; V was cut back by 4 bases and J by 6 bases. The CDR3 length is 15 residues. The germline V gene has CDR1 SGHDT and CDR2 YYEEEE.

With respect to this clone: Its ends do not fully match the called genes, so a read error is possible. CDR3 bases: TGTGCCAGCAGCTTAAGGTCCGGACATTCCTTT. This gives the protein CASSLRSGHSF. The chain is built from TRBV7-9 and TRBJ1-3, with D maybe TRBD1 (5 bases). From germline, CDR1 is SEHNR and CDR2 FQNEAQ (reference sequence). This CDR3 region has 11 residues. Full variable domain (outside the CDR3, taken from reference TRBV7-9 and TRBJ1-3): DTGVSQNPRHKITKRGQNVTFRCDPISEHNRLYWYRQTLGQGPEFLTYFQNEAQLEKSRLLSDRFSAERPKGSFSTLEIQRTEQGDSAMYLCASSLRSGHSFGEGSWLTVV.

The gene calls are TRBV29-1 and TRBJ1-1; no reliable D call. The CDR3 runs 15 residues. Trimming pared 4 bases from V and 8 bases from J, leaving 23 bases between. The germline V gene has CDR1 SQVTM and CDR2 ANQGSEA. DNA for the CDR3: TGCAGCGTTGTCGGCCGGGAGGCTGGCCCCCTGGAAGCTTTCTTT. Amino acid sequence: CSVVGREAGPLEAFF.

The chain links TRBV6-1 to TRBJ2-7, with TRBD1 identical over 8 bases. V lost 11 bases, J lost 5 bases, and 8 bases stayed unmatched. The V gene's germline CDR1 is MNHNS and CDR2 SASEGT. The CDR3 spans 12 residues. CDR3 in amino acids: CASGDRIHEQYF. For the CDR3, the DNA is TGTGCCTCAGGGGACAGGATTCACGAGCAGTACTTC.

The chain links TRBV10-1 to TRBJ1-2; D unresolved. Germline loops: CDR1 WNHNN, CDR2 SYGVQD (reference sequence). The V end was cut by 0 bases, the J end by 6 bases, with 11 bases between. The CDR3 extends over 14 amino acids. CDR3 residues: CASSESGGPNGYTF. The DNA of the CDR3 is TGCGCCAGCAGTGAGTCGGGAGGGCCTAATGGCTACACCTTC.

The chain carries TRBV29-1 and TRBJ2-2; 8 positions match TRBD2. In germline, CDR1 is SQVTM, CDR2 ANQGSEA. The junction had 6 bases not matched to a gene; V was cut back by 4 bases and J by 5 bases. The CDR3 runs 14 residues. CDR3 region: CSVVGRAGTGELFF. The CDR3 region has the DNA TGCAGCGTTGTCGGGAGGGCCGGAACCGGGGAGCTGTTTTTT.

The chain uses TRBV29-1 and TRBJ2-7; D perhaps matches TRBD1 (5 bases). Germline V gene data show CDR1 as SQVTM and CDR2 as ANQGSEA. There are 11 residues in the CDR3. Trimming removed 3 bases from V and 3 bases from J, with 6 bases in between. CDR3 amino acids: CSVEGRYEQYF. The DNA for the CDR3 is TGCAGCGTTGAGGGGCGCTACGAGCAGTACTTC.

The J gene is TRBJ1-1, the V gene TRBV4-1, with unresolved D. The germline CDR1 and CDR2 sequences are MGHRA and YSYEKL. V lost 0 bases, J lost 0 bases, and 8 bases lay in between. The CDR3 has 15 amino acids. The CDR3 bases are TGCGCCAGCAGCCAAGAAGTGGGCTTGAACACTGAAGCTTTCTTT. It yields the protein CASSQEVGLNTEAFF.

The chain employs TRBV19 and TRBJ1-1; D ambiguous. Between the trimmed V and J ends, which lost 7 bases and 1 base, there was a span of 13 bases. Germline V gene data show CDR1 as LNHDA and CDR2 as SQIVND (reference sequence). The CDR3 contains 14 residues. In DNA form, the CDR3 reads TGTGCCAGTAAATTTGGAGAGTCGAACACTGAAGCTTTCTTT. This codes for CASKFGESNTEAFF.

This chain uses TRBV27 with TRBJ1-2; D is possibly TRBD1 (6 bases). The germline V gene encodes CDR1 MNHEY and CDR2 SMNVEV (reference sequence). The length of the CDR3 is 14 residues. V was shortened by 0 bases and J by 6 bases, with 11 bases between the two germline ends. DNA for the CDR3: TGTGCCAGCAGTTTATCTGCAGGGGTGGATGGCTACACCTTC. Its protein product is CASSLSAGVDGYTF.

The chain is built from TRBV4-1 and TRBJ2-4, with D uncertain. The V and J ends lost 0 bases and 0 bases respectively, with 9 bases between them. Germline V gene sequence: CDR1 MGHRA, CDR2 YSYEKL. The CDR3 runs 16 residues. As DNA, the CDR3 is TGCGCCAGCAGCCAAGAACAGCCTATAGCCAAAAACATTCAGTACTTC. It encodes CASSQEQPIAKNIQYF.

This sequence joins TRBV13 and TRBJ2-4; the D is unclear. The CDR3 has 14 residues. V lost 0 bases, J lost 6 bases, and 9 bases lay in between. Germline V gene lookup returns CDR1 PRHDT and CDR2 FYEKMQ (reference sequence). The CDR3 region is CASSLGQLRNIQYF. As DNA, the CDR3 is TGTGCCAGCAGCTTAGGACAGCTCAGAAACATTCAGTACTTC. Full variable domain (remainder filled in from reference TRBV13 and TRBJ2-4): AAGVIQSPRHLIKEKRETATLKCYPIPRHDTVYWYQQGPGQDPQFLISFYEKMQSDKGSIPDRFSAQQFSDYHSELNMSSLELGDSALYFCASSLGQLRNIQYFGAGTRLSVL.

V is TRBV6-6 and J is TRBJ1-5; D perhaps matches TRBD1 (5 bases). The germline CDR1 and CDR2 sequences are MNHNY and SVGAGI (reference sequence). Deletions cut 7 bases from V and 2 bases from J, with 15 bases between. The CDR3 length is 15 residues. CDR3 protein: CASTPGTTGNQPQHF. The CDR3, as DNA: TGTGCCAGCACTCCGGGGACTACGGGCAATCAGCCCCAGCATTTT.

The gene calls are TRBV5-5 and TRBJ1-1, with D unresolved. Germline V gene lookup returns CDR1 SGHKS and CDR2 YYEKEE (reference sequence). Trimming left V 0 bases short and J 1 base short, with 7 bases between. The CDR3 is made up of 14 amino acids. CDR3 in amino acids: CASSLVDRNTEAFF. For the CDR3, the DNA is TGTGCCAGCAGCTTGGTTGATAGGAACACTGAAGCTTTCTTT.

In this sample, this clone turned up once. The rearrangement uses TRBV25-1 and TRBJ2-6; TRBD2 is a possible D gene (5 bases). Germline V gene data show CDR1 as MGHDK and CDR2 as SYGVNS. This CDR3 contains 14 residues. Trimming shortened V by 8 bases and J by 0 bases, and 8 bases separated the two germline ends. DNA for the CDR3: TGTGCCAGCGGAGGACCCTCTGGGGCCAACGTCCTGACTTTC. Translated, it gives CASGGPSGANVLTF.

The rearrangement joins TRBV5-6 to TRBJ2-1, with 7 bases lining up with TRBD1. Losses at the gene ends were 5 bases for V and 2 bases for J; bases not matched to a gene: 4. Germline lookup yields CDR1 SGHDT and CDR2 YYEEEE. This CDR3 contains 14 residues. Here the CDR3 reads CASRWGQTYNEQFF. CDR3 nucleotide sequence: TGTGCCAGCAGATGGGGACAGACCTACAATGAGCAGTTCTTC.

This clone has a single count. The rearrangement links TRBV9 to TRBJ2-1; 7 bases agree with TRBD2. The CDR3 totals 13 residues. Germline CDR1 SGDLS, CDR2 YYNGEE. V shed 3 bases and J 4 bases; nucleotides not matched to a gene: 1. CDR3 sequence (DNA): TGTGCCAGCAGCGCTAGCGGTTACAATGAGCAGTTCTTC. As protein: CASSASGYNEQFF.

The chain carries TRBV5-1 and TRBJ2-4; 7 bases agree with TRBD1. CDR3 length equals 17 residues. Germline values: CDR1 SGHRS, CDR2 YFSETQ. With 2 bases clipped from V and 3 bases from J, the junction kept 11 bases outside the gene matches. CDR3 nucleotide sequence: TGCGCCAGCAGCTTAACCGTTAGCCGGGACAGCAAAAACATTCAGTACTTC. Its translation: CASSLTVSRDSKNIQYF.

The rearrangement joins TRBV5-1 to TRBJ2-5, with 7 nucleotides matching TRBD1. V dropped 3 bases and J dropped 2; count of bases not matched to a gene: 4. The CDR3 has 14 residues. Germline V lookup: CDR1 SGHRS, CDR2 YFSETQ. The CDR3 loop is CASSSRQGQETQYF. CDR3 DNA sequence: TGCGCCAGCAGCTCCAGACAGGGTCAAGAGACCCAGTACTTC.

The chain uses TRBV7-6 and TRBJ2-2; possibly TRBD1 for D (6 bases). V was pared by 5 bases and J by 6 bases, with 16 bases between. From germline, CDR1 is SGHVS and CDR2 FNYEAQ. CDR3 size: 15 residues. CDR3 in amino acids: CASSRYRDNAGELFF. CDR3 DNA sequence: TGTGCCAGCAGCCGATACCGGGACAACGCCGGGGAGCTGTTTTTT.

The chain employs TRBV6-5 and TRBJ2-1; possible D gene TRBD2, 6 bases. V was cut by 8 bases and J by 8 bases, with 16 bases left in between. The germline CDR1 and CDR2 sequences are MNHEY and SVGAGI. The CDR3 contains 13 residues. The CDR3 sequence: CASCALARDEQFF. CDR3 bases: TGTGCCAGCTGTGCACTAGCTAGGGATGAGCAGTTCTTC.